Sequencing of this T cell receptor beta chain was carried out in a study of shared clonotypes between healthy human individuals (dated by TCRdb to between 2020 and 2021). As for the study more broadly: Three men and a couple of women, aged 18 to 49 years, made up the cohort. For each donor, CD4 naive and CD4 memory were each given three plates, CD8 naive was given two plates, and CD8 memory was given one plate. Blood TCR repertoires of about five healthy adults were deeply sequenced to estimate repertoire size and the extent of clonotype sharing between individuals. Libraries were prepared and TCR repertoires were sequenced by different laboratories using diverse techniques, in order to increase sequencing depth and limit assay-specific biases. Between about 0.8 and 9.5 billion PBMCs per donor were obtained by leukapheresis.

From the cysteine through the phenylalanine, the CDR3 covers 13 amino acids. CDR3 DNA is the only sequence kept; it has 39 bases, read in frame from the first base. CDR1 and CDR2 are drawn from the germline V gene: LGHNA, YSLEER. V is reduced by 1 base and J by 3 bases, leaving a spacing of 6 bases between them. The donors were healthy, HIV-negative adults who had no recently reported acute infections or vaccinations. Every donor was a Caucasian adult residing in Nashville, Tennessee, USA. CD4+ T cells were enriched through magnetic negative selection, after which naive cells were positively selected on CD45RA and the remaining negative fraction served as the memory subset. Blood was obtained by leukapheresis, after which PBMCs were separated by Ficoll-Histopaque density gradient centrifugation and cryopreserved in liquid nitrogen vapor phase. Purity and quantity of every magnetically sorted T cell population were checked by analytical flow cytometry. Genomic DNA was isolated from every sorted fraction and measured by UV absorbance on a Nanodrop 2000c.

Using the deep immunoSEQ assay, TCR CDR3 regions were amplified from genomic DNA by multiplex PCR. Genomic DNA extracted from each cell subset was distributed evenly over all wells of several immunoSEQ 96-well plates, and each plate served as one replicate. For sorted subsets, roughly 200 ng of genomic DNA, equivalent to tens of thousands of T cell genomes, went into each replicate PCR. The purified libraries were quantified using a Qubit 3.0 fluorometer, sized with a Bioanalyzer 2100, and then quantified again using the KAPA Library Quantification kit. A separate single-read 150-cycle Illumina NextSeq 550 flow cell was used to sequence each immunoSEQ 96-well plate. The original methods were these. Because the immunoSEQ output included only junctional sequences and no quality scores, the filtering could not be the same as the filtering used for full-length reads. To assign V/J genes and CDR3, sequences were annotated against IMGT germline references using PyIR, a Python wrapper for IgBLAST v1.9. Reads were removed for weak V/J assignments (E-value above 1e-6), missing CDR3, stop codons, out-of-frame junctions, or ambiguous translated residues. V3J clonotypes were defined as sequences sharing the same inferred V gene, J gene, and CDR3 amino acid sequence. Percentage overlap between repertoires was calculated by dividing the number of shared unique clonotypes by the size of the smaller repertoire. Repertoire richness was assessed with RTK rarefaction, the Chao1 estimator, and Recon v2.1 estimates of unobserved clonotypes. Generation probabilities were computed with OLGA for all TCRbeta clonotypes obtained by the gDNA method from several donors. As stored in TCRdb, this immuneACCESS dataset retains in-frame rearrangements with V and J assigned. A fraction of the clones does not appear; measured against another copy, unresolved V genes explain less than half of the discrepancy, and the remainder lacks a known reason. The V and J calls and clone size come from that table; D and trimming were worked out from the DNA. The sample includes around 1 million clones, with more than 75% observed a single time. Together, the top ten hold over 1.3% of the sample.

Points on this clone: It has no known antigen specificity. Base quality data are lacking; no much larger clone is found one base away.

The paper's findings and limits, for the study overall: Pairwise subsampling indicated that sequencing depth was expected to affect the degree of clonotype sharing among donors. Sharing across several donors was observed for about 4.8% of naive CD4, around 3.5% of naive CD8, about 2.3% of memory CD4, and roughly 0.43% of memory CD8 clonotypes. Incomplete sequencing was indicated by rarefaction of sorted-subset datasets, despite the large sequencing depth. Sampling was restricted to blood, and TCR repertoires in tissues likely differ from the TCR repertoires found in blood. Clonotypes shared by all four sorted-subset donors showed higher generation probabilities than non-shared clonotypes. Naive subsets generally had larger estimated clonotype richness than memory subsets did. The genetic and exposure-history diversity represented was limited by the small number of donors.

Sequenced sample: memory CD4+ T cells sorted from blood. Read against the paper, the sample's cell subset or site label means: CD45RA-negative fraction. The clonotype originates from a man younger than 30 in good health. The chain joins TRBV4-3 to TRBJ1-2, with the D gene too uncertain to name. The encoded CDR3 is CASSQVRYYGYTF. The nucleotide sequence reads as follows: TGCGCCAGCAGCCAAGTCCGGTACTATGGCTACACCTTC.